What follows are 25 T cell receptor beta chains derived from one specimen sequenced in a study of blood T cells in healthy people across ages. Sample-barcoded 5' priming and a J-beta primer mix drove a second PCR of roughly 6 to 12 cycles. TCRdb reanalysed the 5' RACE reads using MiXCR and keeps one entry per CDR3 protein. The sample carries some 1.1 million distinct CDR3 sequences, around two fifths recorded once. Sequenced sample: blood. These receptors all stem from a young man in good health.

Turning to this clonotype: This may be a read error: a much more frequent sequence differs by one nucleotide. J is TRBJ2-1 and V is TRBV12-3 or TRBV12-4; D gene ambiguous. The V gene lost 6 bases and the J gene lost 10 bases, with 10 bases spanning the gap. This CDR3 is 11 amino acids long. For the CDR3, the DNA is TGTGCCAGCAGCCCCGCGTGGGAGCAGTTCTTC. The encoded protein is CASSPAWEQFF.

On this clonotype itself: A read error may be the cause here, since a much bigger clone is one base away. The gene calls are TRBV4-3 and TRBJ1-2, with D unclear. This CDR3 contains 13 residues. V was clipped by 4 bases and J by 8 bases, with 14 bases between them. CDR1 is LGHNA and CDR2 is YSLEER in the germline V gene. The CDR3 nucleotides read TGCGCCAGCAGCCGAGACCTGGGTCAGGGCTACACCTTC. Encoded protein: CASSRDLGQGYTF.

The table lists this clonotype with many counts. The genes are TRBV20-1 and TRBJ2-3; 9 positions agree with TRBD1. The V segment lost 5 bases and the J segment 5 bases; nucleotides outside the gene matches: 5. The CDR3 runs 13 residues. Germline V gives CDR1 DFQATT, CDR2 SNEGSKA (reference sequence). The CDR3 DNA reads TGCAGTGCTCCACGGACAGGGGAAGATACGCAGTATTTT. As protein: CSAPRTGEDTQYF.

This clonotype was seen once. The rearrangement uses TRBV20-1 and TRBJ2-5; 7 nucleotides match TRBD2. The CDR3 is 14 residues long. After removal of 6 bases from V and 11 bases from J, the junction contained 18 bases not matched to a gene. From germline, CDR1 is DFQATT and CDR2 SNEGSKA (reference sequence). CDR3 DNA: TGCAGTGCAAAGAGTTCTGGGGCCTGGCGGGAGCAGTACTTC. Its translation is CSAKSSGAWREQYF.

This CDR3 is CASSSGDRLRHF. CDR3 nucleotide sequence: TGTGCCAGCAGCTCCGGGGACCGACTACGGCATTTT. V gene TRBV7-9 combines with J gene TRBJ1-5, with a tentative D call TRBD1 (5 bases). The germline CDR1 and CDR2 sequences are SEHNR and FQNEAQ (reference sequence). The CDR3 sequence is 12 residues long. Between the trimmed V and J ends, which lost 4 bases and 15 bases, there was a span of 16 bases. Combining the CDR3 with reference TRBV7-9 and TRBJ1-5 gives the whole variable domain DTGVSQNPRHKITKRGQNVTFRCDPISEHNRLYWYRQTLGQGPEFLTYFQNEAQLEKSRLLSDRFSAERPKGSFSTLEIQRTEQGDSAMYLCASSSGDRLRHFGDGTRLSIL.

The chain employs TRBV20-1 and TRBJ2-2; D is uncertain. Germline CDR1 and CDR2: DFQATT and SNEGSKA (reference sequence). V lost 7 bases to trimming and J lost 0 bases, with 6 bases between them. This CDR3 is built from 12 residues. The CDR3 reads CSVSANTGELFF. The CDR3, as DNA: TGCAGTGTGTCGGCGAACACCGGGGAGCTGTTTTTT.

Written as DNA, the CDR3 is TGTGCCAGCAGCCCCCCACGCGAGGGTTTGAACACTGAAGCTTTCTTT. Its protein is CASSPPREGLNTEAFF. The chain has TRBV7-8 and TRBJ1-1; D is uncertain. V was cut by 5 bases and J by 0 bases, with 16 bases left in between. CDR3 length: 16 residues. CDR1 SGHVS and CDR2 FQNEAQ come from the germline V gene.

This clonotype was detected a few times. The V gene is TRBV28, the J gene TRBJ2-7; D perhaps matches TRBD1 (5 bases). V dropped 5 bases and J dropped 1 base, with 12 bases sitting between them. CDR1 and CDR2 (germline): MDHEN, SYDVKM. The CDR3 is 14 residues long. CDR3 amino acids: CASSPGYQSYEQYF. CDR3 coding DNA: TGTGCCAGCAGTCCAGGGTACCAGTCCTACGAGCAGTACTTC.

This clonotype was seen repeatedly, ten times or more. The DNA for the CDR3 is TGTGCCAGCAGCGTAGAGGGGGATCGATACAATGAGCAGTTCTTC. Translation gives CASSVEGDRYNEQFF. V gene TRBV9 combines with J gene TRBJ2-1; D might be TRBD1 (6 bases). The CDR3 covers 15 residues. Trimming stripped 0 bases from V and 4 bases from J, with 11 bases between. Germline CDR1 SGDLS, CDR2 YYNGEE. Full variable domain (missing parts from reference TRBV9 and TRBJ2-1): DSGVTQTPKHLITATGQRVTLRCSPRSGDLSVYWYQQSLDQGLQFLIQYYNGEERAKGNILERFSAQQFPDLHSELNLSSLELGDSALYFCASSVEGDRYNEQFFGPGTRLTVL.

J is TRBJ2-7 and V is TRBV20-1, with D maybe TRBD1 (6 bases). CDR1 and CDR2 from the germline V gene are DFQATT and SNEGSKA (reference sequence). Between the trimmed V and J ends, which lost 6 bases and 1 base, there was a span of 13 bases. The length of the CDR3 is 13 residues. The CDR3 is CSASGTQSYEQYF. The CDR3 region has the DNA TGCAGTGCGTCCGGGACACAATCCTACGAGCAGTACTTC.

This clonotype was counted between two and nine times. The gene calls are TRBV12-5 and TRBJ1-6; a possible D gene is TRBD1 (6 bases). V dropped 4 bases and J dropped 0 bases, with 19 bases sitting between them. CDR3 size: 19 residues. Per germline, CDR1 LGHNT and CDR2 FRNRAP. In nucleotides, the CDR3 is TGTGCTAGTGGTTCCGGGGTCAGGACAGCGAGCTCCTATAATTCACCCCTCCACTTT. It is translated as CASGSGVRTASSYNSPLHF.

The rearrangement joins TRBV5-1 to TRBJ2-1; 8 positions match TRBD1. The CDR3 sequence is 15 residues long. Germline V gene sequence: CDR1 SGHRS, CDR2 YFSETQ. Germline trimming cut 3 bases from V and 6 bases from J; bases unmatched to any gene: 8. This CDR3 is CASSWGQEFPNEQFF. In DNA, the CDR3 is TGCGCCAGCAGCTGGGGACAGGAGTTTCCCAATGAGCAGTTCTTC. Variable domain in full (rest from reference TRBV5-1 and TRBJ2-1): KAGVTQTPRYLIKTRGQQVTLSCSPISGHRSVSWYQQTPGQGLQFLFEYFSETQRNKGNFPGRFSGRQFSNSRSEMNVSTLELGDSALYLCASSWGQEFPNEQFFGPGTRLTVL.

This clonotype came up a few times. The J gene is TRBJ2-5, the V gene TRBV12-3 or TRBV12-4, with TRBD2 matching over 7 bases. The CDR3 length is 16 residues. J was trimmed by 5 bases and V by 5 bases; bases with no gene match: 14. The CDR3, as DNA: TGTGCCAGCAGTCCAACCGGACGAGCGGGGTTTGAGACCCAGTACTTC. It specifies CASSPTGRAGFETQYF.

This clonotype was seen more than once but under ten times. This chain joins TRBV11-2 and TRBJ2-4; D uncertain. The J call may not be correct, given that the DNA end is closer to TRBJ2-5. CDR3 length equals 16 residues. From germline, CDR1 is SGHAT and CDR2 FQNNGV. CDR3 DNA sequence: TGTGCCAGCAGCTTAAGGATAAGTGGGCCTGGAGAGACCCAGTACTTC. It codes for CASSLRISGPGETQYF.

The sample holds a few counts of this clonotype. The V gene is TRBV7-8, the J gene TRBJ2-5, with no clear D. V gave up 1 base and J gave up 5 bases, with 8 bases separating them. The CDR3 runs 13 residues. Germline values: CDR1 SGHVS, CDR2 FQNEAQ. The CDR3 sequence: CASSLGIRETQYF. The CDR3 DNA sequence: TGTGCCAGCAGCTTAGGGATTAGGGAGACCCAGTACTTC.

Many counts were recorded for this clonotype. The chain combines TRBV4-2 with TRBJ2-7; D may be TRBD2 (6 bases). The J call is doubtful: the DNA matches TRBJ2-5 better. CDR1 and CDR2 (germline): LGHNA, YNFKEQ. The length of the CDR3 is 14 residues. The CDR3 protein is CASSQVIRERTQYF. The CDR3 nucleotides are TGTGCCAGCAGCCAAGTAATTCGGGAGAGGACCCAGTACTTC.

The chain carries TRBV6-2 or TRBV6-3 and TRBJ2-5, with D unclear. The CDR3 runs to 13 residues. V was clipped by 2 bases and J by 3 bases, with 7 bases between them. Germline-derived CDR1 and CDR2 are MNHEY and SVGEGT. CDR3 protein: CASSYAVKETQYF. The CDR3 DNA reads TGTGCCAGCAGTTACGCAGTTAAAGAGACCCAGTACTTC.

A word on this clonotype: At one end the junction does not follow the germline gene, possibly because of a read error. The chain joins TRBV7-2 to TRBJ1-5; a possible D gene is TRBD1 (5 bases). The CDR3 spans 15 residues. CDR1 is SGHTA and CDR2 is FQGNSA in the germline V gene. The CDR3 here is CASSPNQGGNHPQHF. The CDR3 region has the DNA TGTGCCAGCAGCCCAAATCAGGGAGGCAATCACCCCCAGCATTTT. The variable domain in full, completed from reference TRBV7-2 and TRBJ1-5, reads GAGVSQSPSNKVTEKGKDVELRCDPISGHTALYWYRQSLGQGLEFLIYFQGNSAPDKSGLPSDRFSAERTGGSVSTLTIQRTQQEDSAVYLCASSPNQGGNHPQHFGDGTRLSIL.

The rearrangement uses TRBV6-1 and TRBJ2-7, with D maybe TRBD1 (6 bases). Germline V lookup: CDR1 MNHNS, CDR2 SASEGT. The germline V and J ends were trimmed by 4 bases and 2 bases, with 12 bases remaining between them. The CDR3 sequence is 14 residues long. The CDR3 DNA sequence: TGTGCCAGCAGTGTGGTCAGGGGAACCTACGAGCAGTACTTC. Its translation: CASSVVRGTYEQYF.

This sequence joins TRBV3-1 and TRBJ1-4; D might be TRBD1 (5 bases). Germline CDR1 and CDR2: LGHDT and YNNKEL (reference sequence). The V and J ends lost 1 base and 8 bases respectively, with 14 bases between them. The CDR3 contains 15 residues. The CDR3 nucleotides are TGTGCCAGCAGCCAAGCTACCAGGGTGGGCGAAAAACTGTTTTTT. This encodes CASSQATRVGEKLFF.

The chain joins TRBV6-1 to TRBJ1-1, with D hard to call. V lost 4 bases and J lost 0, with 12 bases in between. The CDR3 extends over 15 amino acids. Looked up from germline, CDR1 is MNHNS and CDR2 is SASEGT. In nucleotides, the CDR3 is TGTGCCAGCAGTGGAGCAAGTAGCATGAACACTGAAGCTTTCTTT. This sequence encodes CASSGASSMNTEAFF.

This clonotype was seen only a few times. The rearrangement links TRBV27 to TRBJ2-5; D is ambiguous. Germline V gives CDR1 MNHEY, CDR2 SMNVEV (reference sequence). V dropped 3 bases and J dropped 0 bases, with 8 bases sitting between them. CDR3 length: 14 amino acids. DNA for the CDR3: TGTGCCAGCAGTTTGGGCAAGTACCAAGAGACCCAGTACTTC. This translates into CASSLGKYQETQYF.

There are a few counts of this clonotype. The chain employs TRBV6-2 or TRBV6-3 and TRBJ1-5, with D unclear. Germline lookup yields CDR1 MNHEY and CDR2 SVGEGT. The CDR3 spans 14 residues. V lost 4 bases, J lost 0 bases, and 7 bases lay in between. The CDR3 loop is CASSLFDSNQPQHF. The CDR3 DNA follows: TGTGCCAGCAGTTTGTTCGATAGCAATCAGCCCCAGCATTTT.

The chain couples TRBV5-1 to TRBJ2-7, with 7 positions matching TRBD2. This CDR3 has 15 residues. After removal of 2 bases from V and 0 bases from J, the junction contained 5 bases not matched to a gene. Germline V gene sequence: CDR1 SGHRS, CDR2 YFSETQ. CDR3 bases: TGCGCCAGCAGCTTCTCTAGCGGAAGCTCCTACGAGCAGTACTTC. The encoded protein is CASSFSSGSSYEQYF.

Notes on this clonotype: This clone may be a read error of a much larger clone one base away. This chain uses TRBV11-2 with TRBJ2-7; D might be TRBD1 (5 bases). The germline gives CDR1 SGHAT, CDR2 FQNNGV. This CDR3 region has 15 residues. The CDR3 region is CANSLGGGASYEQYF. The CDR3 coding sequence is TGTGCCAACAGCTTAGGTGGTGGGGCCTCCTACGAGCAGTACTTC.